The rows below give T cell receptor beta chains drawn from one sample of a study of control samples from healthy donors and cancer patients. Measured with immunoSEQ multiplex PCR; TCRdb has only the in-frame clones, and not every one. The sample has about 150,000 clones; 93% are singletons. The sequencing input was blood. These receptors came from a man in his late teens or twenties in good health. Both conserved end residues are part of each CDR3.

j_gene: TRBJ2-7
v_gene: TRBV27
CDR3aa: CASSPTSGRYYEQYF

j_gene: TRBJ2-1
v_gene: TRBV4-1
CDR3aa: CASSHRRGGGYNEQFF

j_gene: TRBJ1-5
v_gene: TRBV6-1
CDR3aa: CASSEEWEGPQHF

j_gene: TRBJ1-1
v_gene: TRBV4-1
CDR3aa: CASSLLGGIGNTEAFF

j_gene: TRBJ2-5
v_gene: TRBV15
CDR3aa: CATSGGILAEGETQYF

j_gene: TRBJ1-6
v_gene: TRBV2
CDR3aa: CASATAYNSPLHF

j_gene: TRBJ2-2
v_gene: TRBV7-9
CDR3aa: CASAFFAGVKNTGELFF

j_gene: TRBJ2-1
v_gene: TRBV6-2/TRBV6-3
CDR3aa: CASTPWPSYNEQFF

j_gene: TRBJ1-4
v_gene: TRBV2
CDR3aa: CASIRDRGRGEKLFF

j_gene: TRBJ2-3
v_gene: TRBV6-5
CDR3aa: CASSYSTGTDTQYF

j_gene: TRBJ1-2
v_gene: TRBV29-1
CDR3aa: CSVSSANYGYTF

j_gene: TRBJ2-1
v_gene: TRBV28
CDR3aa: CASSRTQSLNEQFF

j_gene: TRBJ2-2
v_gene: TRBV10-2
CDR3aa: CASSLDRFTGELFF

j_gene: TRBJ2-1
v_gene: TRBV25-1
CDR3aa: CASRRNEQFF

j_gene: TRBJ1-2
v_gene: TRBV9
CDR3aa: CASSSFYVGYTF

j_gene: TRBJ2-1
v_gene: TRBV7-9
CDR3aa: CASSGGTYNEQFF

j_gene: TRBJ1-5
v_gene: TRBV19
CDR3aa: CAISGTGHQPQHF

j_gene: TRBJ2-7
v_gene: TRBV6-6
CDR3aa: CASSLGAGTYEQYF

j_gene: TRBJ2-2
v_gene: TRBV7-9
CDR3aa: CASSLLNTGELFF

j_gene: TRBJ1-5
v_gene: TRBV30
CDR3aa: CAWSVPLTVEVAQPQHF

j_gene: TRBJ1-5
v_gene: TRBV6-5
CDR3aa: CASSYESPSGPQHF

j_gene: TRBJ2-4
v_gene: TRBV28
CDR3aa: CASRPLTGPKNIQYF

j_gene: TRBJ2-5
v_gene: TRBV5-4
CDR3aa: CASSLSAGVQETQYF

j_gene: TRBJ1-2
v_gene: TRBV5-1
CDR3aa: CASSRDGTGVYGYTF

j_gene: TRBJ2-1
v_gene: TRBV20-1
CDR3aa: CSASGLDQLVGQFF

j_gene: TRBJ1-4
v_gene: TRBV29-1
CDR3aa: CSVAVNPEKLFF

j_gene: TRBJ2-3
v_gene: TRBV15
CDR3aa: CATSRDGTATDTQYF

j_gene: TRBJ1-6
v_gene: TRBV7-8
CDR3aa: CASSLPDSPLHF

j_gene: TRBJ1-2
v_gene: TRBV5-1
CDR3aa: CASEAGQGGGYTF

j_gene: TRBJ2-3
v_gene: TRBV7-9
CDR3aa: CASSLGTSGSSDTQYF

j_gene: TRBJ2-2
v_gene: TRBV19
CDR3aa: CARRSGGANTGELFF

j_gene: TRBJ1-1
v_gene: TRBV30
CDR3aa: CAWSVSGVAAGTFF

j_gene: TRBJ2-4
v_gene: TRBV20-1
CDR3aa: CSARVGYIQYF

j_gene: TRBJ1-3
v_gene: TRBV28
CDR3aa: CASALPRGPGNTIYF

j_gene: TRBJ1-1
v_gene: TRBV28
CDR3aa: CASSWGAPGDTEAFF

j_gene: TRBJ1-1
v_gene: TRBV5-1
CDR3aa: CASSLGGGNTEAFF